This T cell receptor beta chain was recorded in a study of cytomegalovirus exposure and HLA in healthy donors. Germline-derived CDR1 and CDR2 are MDHEN and SYDVKM. The CDR3 contains 16 residues. Trimming cost V 3 bases and J 5 bases; bases outside gene matches: 13. The PCR was carried out with 60 Vbeta primers and 13 Jbeta primers. Method: immunoSEQ multiplex PCR; TCRdb's copy keeps in-frame clones and lacks some. Of roughly 150,000 clones listed, roughly 78% were seen once; the top ten hold less than 5%. Every donor was a healthy person donating bone marrow. This clonotype originated in a man aged 25 to 45 in good health. The sample consisted of PBMCs. This chain connects TRBV28 to TRBJ2-7, with 7 bases that match TRBD1. In DNA form, the CDR3 reads TGTGCCAGCAGTTTGGGGACAGCAGGGGCTCTTGACGAGCAGTACTTC. As protein: CASSLGTAGALDEQYF.